Below, 20 T cell receptor beta chains from the same sample are listed, as sequenced in a study of cytomegalovirus exposure and HLA in healthy donors. Primers: 60 Vbeta forward and 13 Jbeta reverse. Sequencing was performed with immunoSEQ multiplex PCR; in TCRdb, only in-frame clones are kept and a portion is missing. The sample holds 150,000 or so clones. The specimen was PBMCs. The source of these receptors is a woman aged 35 to 49 in good health and CMV-seropositive.

The chain combines TRBV5-1 with TRBJ2-7; 8 bases match TRBD2. The CDR3 runs to 16 residues. Germline loops: CDR1 SGHRS, CDR2 YFSETQ. With V trimmed by 3 bases and J by 3 bases, 11 bases remained unmatched. The CDR3 DNA reads TGCGCCAGCAGCTCCGAGGCCGGGACTAGTATCTACGAGCAGTACTTC. Residues: CASSSEAGTSIYEQYF.

The V and J genes are TRBV11-2 and TRBJ2-1, with D maybe TRBD1 (5 bases). Germline V gives CDR1 SGHAT, CDR2 FQNNGV. CDR3 size: 15 residues. V dropped 0 bases and J dropped 9 bases, with 15 bases sitting between them. The chain's CDR3 is CASSLDGASITEQFF. CDR3 DNA: TGTGCCAGCAGCTTAGATGGGGCTAGTATTACTGAGCAGTTCTTC.

The chain combines TRBV7-2 with TRBJ1-1, with TRBD1 as a possible D gene (5 bases). V gave up 5 bases and J gave up 8 bases, with 18 bases separating them. CDR3 length: 14 residues. The germline gives CDR1 SGHTA, CDR2 FQGNSA. CDR3 DNA sequence: TGTGCCAGCAGCCAGCGGGGACCTCGAACCGAAGCTTTCTTT. Residues: CASSQRGPRTEAFF.

CDR3 sequence reads: CASTTQPGGNQPQHF. The CDR3, as DNA: TGTGCCAGTACCACCCAACCGGGGGGCAATCAGCCCCAGCATTTT. The chain carries TRBV19 and TRBJ1-5, with D possibly matching TRBD1 (5 bases). With 7 bases removed from V and 2 bases from J, the gap between germline ends came to 15 bases. CDR3 size: 15 residues. Germline V gene sequence: CDR1 LNHDA, CDR2 SQIVND (reference sequence).

V is TRBV27 and J is TRBJ2-3; 8 positions agree with TRBD2. Unmatched junction bases numbered 11, after V lost 6 bases and J lost 6 bases. This CDR3 comprises 15 residues. Germline CDR1 is MNHEY and CDR2 is SMNVEV (reference sequence). CDR3 DNA: TGTGCCAGCAGCCGCTTCCTGGGCGGGAGGGATACGCAGTATTTT. Its protein product is CASSRFLGGRDTQYF.

The chain joins TRBV5-4 to TRBJ1-1, with 7 bases aligning to TRBD1. Germline trimming cut 4 bases from V and 0 bases from J; bases unmatched to any gene: 9. The CDR3 has 16 residues. Germline lookup yields CDR1 SGHNT and CDR2 YYREEE (reference sequence). DNA for the CDR3: TGTGCCAGCAGCCGAATTTCCGGGACAGTGAACACTGAAGCTTTCTTT. Its translation: CASSRISGTVNTEAFF.

The chain has TRBV4-1 and TRBJ2-1; 11 nucleotides agree with TRBD2. The germline gives CDR1 MGHRA, CDR2 YSYEKL. The CDR3 contains 17 residues. With V trimmed by 6 bases and J by 4 bases, 11 bases remained unmatched. CDR3 DNA sequence: TGCGCCAGCAGTCACAGTTCGGGACTAGCGGTTTACAATGAGCAGTTCTTC. Protein sequence: CASSHSSGLAVYNEQFF.

The chain couples TRBV2 to TRBJ2-2, with D tentatively TRBD1 (5 bases). The CDR3 length is 15 residues. Deletions cut 2 bases from V and 7 bases from J, with 14 bases between. The germline CDR1 and CDR2 sequences are SNHLY and FYNNEI. CDR3 DNA sequence: TGTGCCAGCAGTGAAACCAGGGTGAGAGGCGGGGAGCTGTTTTTT. Protein sequence: CASSETRVRGGELFF.

V usage is TRBV13 and J usage is TRBJ1-2; TRBD1 might be the D (6 bases). Looked up from germline, CDR1 is PRHDT and CDR2 is FYEKMQ (reference sequence). V was clipped by 1 base and J by 4 bases, with 7 bases between them. The CDR3 has 13 amino acids. The CDR3 region has the DNA TGTGCCAGCAGCTTAGAACAGGGCTATGGCTACACCTTC. It specifies CASSLEQGYGYTF.

The gene calls are TRBV13 and TRBJ1-4, with D maybe TRBD1 (6 bases). V was clipped by 2 bases and J by 5 bases, with 18 bases between them. The CDR3 has 17 residues. Germline V gene lookup returns CDR1 PRHDT and CDR2 FYEKMQ (reference sequence). In DNA, the CDR3 is TGTGCCAGCAGCTTAAGGGGCAGGGGCAGATACAATGAAAAACTGTTTTTT. This sequence encodes CASSLRGRGRYNEKLFF.

The rearrangement joins TRBV5-4 to TRBJ2-1; D not resolved. The CDR3 runs 11 residues. Germline values: CDR1 SGHNT, CDR2 YYREEE (reference sequence). This CDR3 reads CATGPRGEQFF. Written as DNA, the CDR3 is TGTGCGACCGGCCCCCGAGGAGAGCAGTTCTTC.

The CDR3 spells CASSPLEGANEQYF. For the CDR3, the DNA is TGTGCCAGCTCACCATTGGAGGGGGCGAACGAGCAGTACTTC. The genes are TRBV18 and TRBJ2-7, with a weak D call TRBD1 (7 bases). The CDR3 covers 14 residues. With 2 bases removed from V and 5 bases from J, the gap between germline ends came to 13 bases. Germline V gene data show CDR1 as KGHSH and CDR2 as LQKENI.

This sequence joins TRBV7-7 and TRBJ2-5; 11 bases map to TRBD1. The CDR3 is 16 amino acids. The V segment lost 1 base and the J segment 2 bases; nucleotides outside the gene matches: 3. Germline V lookup: CDR1 SSHAT, CDR2 FNYEAQ (reference sequence). CDR3 DNA: TGTGCCAGCAGCTTAGGGACAGGGGGCCATCAAGAGACCCAGTACTTC. It is translated as CASSLGTGGHQETQYF. The entire variable domain, with the rest obtained from reference TRBV7-7 and TRBJ2-5, is as follows: GAGVSQSPRYKVTKRGQDVTLRCDPISSHATLYWYQQALGQGPEFLTYFNYEAQPDKSGLPSDRFSAERPEGSISTLTIQRTEQRDSAMYRCASSLGTGGHQETQYFGPGTRLLVL.

This rearrangement joins TRBV5-1 to TRBJ1-3, with D tentatively TRBD1 (5 bases). From germline, CDR1 is SGHRS and CDR2 YFSETQ. Deletions cut 6 bases from V and 4 bases from J, with 11 bases between. The CDR3 has 13 amino acids. The CDR3 is CASTGLGGNTIYF. The CDR3 nucleotides are TGCGCCAGCACAGGGCTGGGAGGAAACACCATATATTTT. Full variable domain (remainder filled in from reference TRBV5-1 and TRBJ1-3): KAGVTQTPRYLIKTRGQQVTLSCSPISGHRSVSWYQQTPGQGLQFLFEYFSETQRNKGNFPGRFSGRQFSNSRSEMNVSTLELGDSALYLCASTGLGGNTIYFGEGSWLTVV.

The V gene is TRBV28, the J gene TRBJ2-5; D possibly corresponds to TRBD1 (8 bases). The germline V and J ends were trimmed by 8 bases and 5 bases, with 15 bases remaining between them. Germline CDR1 reads MDHEN; CDR2 reads SYDVKM. This CDR3 comprises 13 residues. The DNA for the CDR3 is TGTGCCAGCTACAGGGGGGGGTACGAGACCCAGTACTTC. Its translation is CASYRGGYETQYF.

V is TRBV6-6 and J is TRBJ2-7; weak D call: TRBD1 (6 bases). Looked up from germline, CDR1 is MNHNY and CDR2 is SVGAGI (reference sequence). This CDR3 spans 12 amino acids. Trimming took off 4 bases at V and 5 bases at J, with 9 bases between the two ends. The CDR3 DNA reads as TGTGCCAGCAGTTCCAGGGGCCACGAGCAGTACTTC. Translation: CASSSRGHEQYF.

The chain joins TRBV9 to TRBJ2-7; 10 nucleotides agree with TRBD1. The CDR3 runs 16 residues. Trimming removed 4 bases from V and 0 bases from J; junction bases left unmatched: 7. Germline V gene data show CDR1 as SGDLS and CDR2 as YYNGEE. This CDR3 is CASSPRQGAVSYEQYF. In DNA form, the CDR3 reads TGTGCCAGCAGCCCCAGACAGGGGGCCGTCTCCTACGAGCAGTACTTC.

V is TRBV6-1 and J is TRBJ2-1; possibly TRBD2 for D (8 bases). CDR1 MNHNS and CDR2 SASEGT come from the germline V gene. V was trimmed by 0 bases and J by 16 bases, leaving 19 bases between them. CDR3 length equals 14 residues. The CDR3 region is CASSEAWDSGRSFF. In DNA, the CDR3 is TGTGCCAGCAGTGAAGCATGGGACAGCGGGAGAAGTTTCTTC.

The rearrangement joins TRBV7-6 to TRBJ1-3, with TRBD1 as a possible D gene (5 bases). Trimming removed 4 bases from V and 4 bases from J, with 11 bases in between. The CDR3 contains 14 residues. Germline CDR1 reads SGHVS; CDR2 reads FNYEAQ. CDR3 nucleotide sequence: TGTGCCAGCAGCTCCCCGGCAGGGGGAAACACCATATATTTT. Amino acids: CASSSPAGGNTIYF.

Worth noting for this clone: One junction end disagrees with the germline gene, perhaps due to a read error. The chain has TRBV19 and TRBJ2-5; no reliable D call. The CDR3 contains 13 residues. Germline V gene data show CDR1 as LNHDA and CDR2 as SQIVND (reference sequence). DNA of the CDR3: TGTGCCAGTCGGAAGAATCAAGAAGAGGCCCAGTACTTC. This sequence encodes CASRKNQEEAQYF.